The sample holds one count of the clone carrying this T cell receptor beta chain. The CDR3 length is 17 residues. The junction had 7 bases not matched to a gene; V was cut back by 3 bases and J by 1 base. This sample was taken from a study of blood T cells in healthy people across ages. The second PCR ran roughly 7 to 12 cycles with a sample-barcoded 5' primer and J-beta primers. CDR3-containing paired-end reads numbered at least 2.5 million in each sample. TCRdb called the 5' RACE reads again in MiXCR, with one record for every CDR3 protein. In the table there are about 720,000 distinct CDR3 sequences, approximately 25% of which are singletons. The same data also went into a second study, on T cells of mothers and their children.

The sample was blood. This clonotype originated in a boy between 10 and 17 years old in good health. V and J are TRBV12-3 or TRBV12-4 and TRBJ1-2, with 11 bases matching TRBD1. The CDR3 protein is CASSFLPGQGVNYGYTF. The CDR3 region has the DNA TGTGCCAGCAGTTTTCTTCCGGGACAGGGGGTTAACTATGGCTACACCTTC.